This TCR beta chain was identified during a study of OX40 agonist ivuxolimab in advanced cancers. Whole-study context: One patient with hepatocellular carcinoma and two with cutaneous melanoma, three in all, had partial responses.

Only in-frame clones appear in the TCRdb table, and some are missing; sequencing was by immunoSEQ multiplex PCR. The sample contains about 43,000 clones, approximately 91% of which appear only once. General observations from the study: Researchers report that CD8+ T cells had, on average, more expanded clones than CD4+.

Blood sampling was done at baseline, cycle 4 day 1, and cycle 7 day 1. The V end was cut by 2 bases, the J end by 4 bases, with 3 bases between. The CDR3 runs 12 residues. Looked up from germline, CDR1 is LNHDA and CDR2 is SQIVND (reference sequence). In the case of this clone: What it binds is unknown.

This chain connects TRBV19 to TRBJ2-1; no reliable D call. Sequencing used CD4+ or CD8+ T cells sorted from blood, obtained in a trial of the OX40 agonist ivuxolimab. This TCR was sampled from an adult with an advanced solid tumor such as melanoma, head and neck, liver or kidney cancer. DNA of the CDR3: TGTGCCAGTAGTATATCTTACAATGAGCAGTTCTTC. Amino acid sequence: CASSISYNEQFF.